Presented here are 9 T cell receptor beta chains from one specimen sequenced in a study of beta chain features in type 1 diabetes. The study reverse transcribed the entire isolated RNA, so it sequenced expressed TCRB transcripts. Assay used: immunoSEQ multiplex PCR; TCRdb lists only in-frame clones, some missing. This sample has around 430,000 clones; approximately 28% occur once, and the top ten carry 0.05% to 0.07%. Material for sequencing was naive CD4+ T cells from blood. These receptors all stem from a man aged 18 to 30 in good health.

The V gene is TRBV30, the J gene TRBJ1-1, with TRBD1 as a possible D gene (5 bases). Trimming left V 1 base short and J 8 bases short, with 20 bases between. From germline, CDR1 is GTSNPN and CDR2 SVGIG (reference sequence). This CDR3 region has 15 residues. CDR3: CAWSEGDRARMEAFF. The CDR3, as DNA: TGTGCCTGGAGTGAAGGGGACCGGGCGAGAATGGAAGCTTTCTTT.

This clone was seen more than once but under ten times. This chain links TRBV29-1 with TRBJ2-1; 11 nucleotides match TRBD2. Germline CDR1 and CDR2: SQVTM and ANQGSEA. Trimming took 6 bases from V and 1 from J; bases not matched to a gene: 8. The CDR3 has 16 residues. The CDR3 nucleotides read TGCAGCGTCCCACTCACTAGCGGGGGTTCCTACAATGAGCAGTTCTTC. This encodes CSVPLTSGGSYNEQFF.

The chain is built from TRBV7-2 and TRBJ2-1; no clear D gene. CDR3 length equals 16 residues. The V end lost 2 bases, the J end lost 4 bases, and 15 bases lay between the germline ends. The germline gives CDR1 SGHTA, CDR2 FQGNSA. The CDR3 is CASSLSLLEIYNEQFF. The CDR3 region has the DNA TGTGCCAGCAGCTTAAGCCTATTGGAGATTTACAATGAGCAGTTCTTC.

The rearrangement joins TRBV5-4 to TRBJ2-1; 9 bases are shared with TRBD2. Germline V gene sequence: CDR1 SGHNT, CDR2 YYREEE (reference sequence). V lost 3 bases to trimming and J lost 10 bases; unmatched junction nucleotides: 8. The CDR3 has 14 residues. The CDR3 sequence is CASSSSREGREQFF. CDR3 nucleotides: TGTGCCAGCAGCTCATCGCGGGAGGGCCGGGAGCAGTTCTTC.

The sample holds a few counts of this clone. J is TRBJ2-7 and V is TRBV2; possibly TRBD1 for D (6 bases). Germline-derived CDR1 and CDR2 are SNHLY and FYNNEI. Trimming removed 4 bases from V and 0 bases from J, with 13 bases in between. The CDR3 runs to 15 residues. CDR3 nucleotides: TGTGCCAGCAGTGGAAGGGACACCGTCTCCTACGAGCAGTACTTC. It encodes CASSGRDTVSYEQYF.

The sample holds a few counts of this clone. The J gene is TRBJ2-7, the V gene TRBV15; no clear D. The CDR3 length is 12 residues. V lost 5 bases and J lost 6, with 11 bases in between. Germline-derived CDR1 and CDR2 are LNHNV and YYDKDF (reference sequence). CDR3 in amino acids: CATSRVRGEQYF. CDR3 in DNA: TGTGCCACCAGCCGAGTCAGAGGCGAGCAGTACTTC.

J is TRBJ1-4 and V is TRBV7-2; TRBD1 matches 7 bases. The germline V gene encodes CDR1 SGHTA and CDR2 FQGNSA. Unmatched junction bases numbered 8, after V lost 6 bases and J lost 7 bases. The CDR3 covers 14 residues. The CDR3 is CASSSGQSGEKLFF. The CDR3 nucleotides read TGTGCCAGCAGTTCGGGACAGTCGGGTGAAAAACTGTTTTTT. Full variable domain (remainder filled in from reference TRBV7-2 and TRBJ1-4): GAGVSQSPSNKVTEKGKDVELRCDPISGHTALYWYRQSLGQGLEFLIYFQGNSAPDKSGLPSDRFSAERTGGSVSTLTIQRTQQEDSAVYLCASSSGQSGEKLFFGSGTQLSVL.

This clone was seen more than once but under ten times. The V call is TRBV15, the J call TRBJ2-1; D not resolved. CDR1 is LNHNV, CDR2 YYDKDF, per germline (reference sequence). The CDR3 consists of 15 residues. Trimming took off 3 bases at V and 5 bases at J, with 14 bases between the two ends. CDR3 nucleotide sequence: TGTGCCACCAGCAGGTTTAGGTGGGCTGACAATGAGCAGTTCTTC. This codes for CATSRFRWADNEQFF.

This clone turned up a few times. The gene calls are TRBV7-9 and TRBJ2-5; a possible D gene is TRBD2 (5 bases). V gave up 0 bases and J gave up 3 bases, with 14 bases separating them. CDR3 length equals 16 residues. Looked up from germline, CDR1 is SEHNR and CDR2 is FQNEAQ (reference sequence). CDR3 protein: CASSLAAGGWEETQYF. The CDR3 DNA is TGTGCCAGCAGCTTAGCGGCTGGAGGCTGGGAAGAGACCCAGTACTTC. Supplemented by reference TRBV7-9 and TRBJ2-5, the full variable domain reads DTGVSQNPRHKITKRGQNVTFRCDPISEHNRLYWYRQTLGQGPEFLTYFQNEAQLEKSRLLSDRFSAERPKGSFSTLEIQRTEQGDSAMYLCASSLAAGGWEETQYFGPGTRLLVL.